This T cell receptor beta chain was profiled in a study of vaccination effects on CD4 cells after COVID-19. Notes on the study in general: Clones of infection and vaccine origin contracted markedly late after vaccination.

Within the ViraFEST assay, antigen-specific CD4+ T cells underwent expansion with viral peptide pools prior to sequencing. At the end of 9 to 11 days of culture, CD4+ T cells were isolated. Previously uninfected by SARS-CoV-2, the vaccine recipients also showed negative nucleocapsid antibodies. PBMC cultures contained two million cells per well, approximately 11 IU/ml IL-2 and roughly 10 ug/ml peptides. Germline V gene sequence: CDR1 MNHEY, CDR2 SMNVEV (reference sequence). V was cut by 6 bases and J by 3 bases, with 15 bases left in between. This CDR3 spans 15 amino acids. With regard to this clone: No antigen is known for it.

TCRdb's table, derived via immunoSEQ multiplex PCR, lists solely in-frame clones and lacks some. This sample has 20,000 to 30,000 clones, with around three quarters found just once. The chain employs TRBV27 and TRBJ2-1; tentatively, D is TRBD2 (5 bases). This clonotype was obtained from a human donor who received a COVID-19 vaccine. The input for sequencing was CD4+ T cells from PBMCs cultured with HCoV-NL63 spike peptides, taken before COVID-19 vaccination. The CDR3 nucleotides read TGTGCCAGCAGGGGTACTAGATTAGGCTACAATGAGCAGTTCTTC. Residues: CASRGTRLGYNEQFF.